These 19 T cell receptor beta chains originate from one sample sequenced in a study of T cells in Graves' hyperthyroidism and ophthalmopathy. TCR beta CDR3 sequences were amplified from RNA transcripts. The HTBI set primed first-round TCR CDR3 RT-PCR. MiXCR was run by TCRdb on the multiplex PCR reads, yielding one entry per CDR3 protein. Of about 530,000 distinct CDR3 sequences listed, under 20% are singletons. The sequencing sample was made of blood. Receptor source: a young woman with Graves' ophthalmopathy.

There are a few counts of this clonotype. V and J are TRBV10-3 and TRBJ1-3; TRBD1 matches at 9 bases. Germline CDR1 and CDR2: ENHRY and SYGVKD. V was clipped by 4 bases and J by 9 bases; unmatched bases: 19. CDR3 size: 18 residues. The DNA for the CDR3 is TGTGCCATCAGTGGATCGGGACCGGGACAGGGTAGAACTGGCACCATATATTTT. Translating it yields CAISGSGPGQGRTGTIYF.

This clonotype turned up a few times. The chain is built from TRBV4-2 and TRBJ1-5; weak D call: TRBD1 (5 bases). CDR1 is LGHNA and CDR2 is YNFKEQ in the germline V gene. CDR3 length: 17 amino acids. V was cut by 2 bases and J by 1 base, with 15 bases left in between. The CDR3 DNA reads TGTGCCAGCAGCCAATACGGGGCGGCCGGGAGCAATCAGCCCCAGCATTTT. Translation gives CASSQYGAAGSNQPQHF.

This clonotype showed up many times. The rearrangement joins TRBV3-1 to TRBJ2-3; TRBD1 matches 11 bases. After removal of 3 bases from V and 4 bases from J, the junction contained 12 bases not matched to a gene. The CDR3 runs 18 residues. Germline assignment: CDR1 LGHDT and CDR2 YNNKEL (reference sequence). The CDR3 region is CASSQGVLPGQGADTQYF. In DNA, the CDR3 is TGTGCCAGCAGCCAGGGGGTACTACCGGGACAGGGGGCAGATACGCAGTATTTT.

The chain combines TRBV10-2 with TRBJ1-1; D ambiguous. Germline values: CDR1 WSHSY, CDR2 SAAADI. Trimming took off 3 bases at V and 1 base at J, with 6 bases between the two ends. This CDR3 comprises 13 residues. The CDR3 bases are TGCGCCAGCAGTGACGCGCAGAACACTGAAGCTTTCTTT. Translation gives CASSDAQNTEAFF.

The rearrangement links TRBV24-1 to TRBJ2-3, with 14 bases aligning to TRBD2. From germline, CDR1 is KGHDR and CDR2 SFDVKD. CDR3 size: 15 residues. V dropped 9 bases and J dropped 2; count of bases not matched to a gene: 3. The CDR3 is CATGTSGSPTDTQYF. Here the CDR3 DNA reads TGTGCCACCGGGACTAGCGGGAGCCCCACAGATACGCAGTATTTT.

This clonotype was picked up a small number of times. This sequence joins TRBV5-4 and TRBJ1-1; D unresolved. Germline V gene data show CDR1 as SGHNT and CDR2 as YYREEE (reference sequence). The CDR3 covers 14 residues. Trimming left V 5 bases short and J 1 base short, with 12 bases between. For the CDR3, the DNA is TGTGCCAGCAGACGAGAACAGCGGAACACTGAAGCTTTCTTT. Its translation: CASRREQRNTEAFF.

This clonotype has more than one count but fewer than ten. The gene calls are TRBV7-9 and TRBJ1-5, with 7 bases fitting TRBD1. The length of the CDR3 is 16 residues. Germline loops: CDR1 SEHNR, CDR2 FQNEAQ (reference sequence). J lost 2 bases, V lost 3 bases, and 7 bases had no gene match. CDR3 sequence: CASSFSWQGGNQPQHF. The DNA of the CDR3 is TGTGCCAGCAGCTTCTCATGGCAGGGGGGCAATCAGCCCCAGCATTTT.

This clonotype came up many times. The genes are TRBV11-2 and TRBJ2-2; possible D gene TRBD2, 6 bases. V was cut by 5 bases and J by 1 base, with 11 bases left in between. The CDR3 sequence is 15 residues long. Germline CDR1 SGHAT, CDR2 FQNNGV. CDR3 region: CASSAGLLNTGELFF. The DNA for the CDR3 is TGTGCCAGCAGCGCGGGACTGCTGAACACCGGGGAGCTGTTTTTT.

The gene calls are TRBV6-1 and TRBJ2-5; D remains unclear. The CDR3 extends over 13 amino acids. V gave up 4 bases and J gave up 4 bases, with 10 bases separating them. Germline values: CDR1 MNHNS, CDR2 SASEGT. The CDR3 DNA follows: TGTGCCAGCAGTGTAGGCACTGTAGAGACCCAGTACTTC. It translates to CASSVGTVETQYF.

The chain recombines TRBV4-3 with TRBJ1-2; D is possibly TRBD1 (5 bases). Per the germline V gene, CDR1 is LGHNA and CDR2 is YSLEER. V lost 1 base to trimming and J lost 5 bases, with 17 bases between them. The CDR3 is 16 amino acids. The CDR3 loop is CASSQALGLLGYGYTF. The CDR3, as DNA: TGCGCCAGCAGCCAAGCATTGGGGCTGTTGGGGTATGGCTACACCTTC.

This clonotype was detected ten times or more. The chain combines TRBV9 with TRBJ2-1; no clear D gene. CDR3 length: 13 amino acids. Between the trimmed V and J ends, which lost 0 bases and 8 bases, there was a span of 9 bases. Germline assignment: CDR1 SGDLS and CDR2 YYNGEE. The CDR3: CASSVVPLDEQFF. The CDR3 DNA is TGTGCCAGCAGCGTAGTTCCCCTCGATGAGCAGTTCTTC.

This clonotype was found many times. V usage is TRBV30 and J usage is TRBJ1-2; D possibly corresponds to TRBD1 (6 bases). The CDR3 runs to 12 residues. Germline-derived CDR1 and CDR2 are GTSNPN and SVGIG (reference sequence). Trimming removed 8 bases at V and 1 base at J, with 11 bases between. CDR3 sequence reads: CAGRDINYGYTF. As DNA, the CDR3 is TGTGCCGGTCGGGACATTAACTATGGCTACACCTTC.

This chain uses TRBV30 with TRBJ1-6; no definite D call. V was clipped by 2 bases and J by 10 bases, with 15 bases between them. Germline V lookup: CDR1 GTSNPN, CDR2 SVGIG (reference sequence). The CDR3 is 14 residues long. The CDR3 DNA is TGTGCCTGGAGTACCGGCGCAACGGGCTCACCCCTCCACTTT. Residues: CAWSTGATGSPLHF.

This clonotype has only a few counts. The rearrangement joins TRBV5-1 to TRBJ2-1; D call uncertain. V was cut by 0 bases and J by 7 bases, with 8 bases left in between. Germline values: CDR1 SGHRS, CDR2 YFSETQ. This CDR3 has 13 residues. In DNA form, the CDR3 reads TGCGCCAGCAGCTTGGCCAGGCGTAATGAGCAGTTCTTC. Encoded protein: CASSLARRNEQFF.

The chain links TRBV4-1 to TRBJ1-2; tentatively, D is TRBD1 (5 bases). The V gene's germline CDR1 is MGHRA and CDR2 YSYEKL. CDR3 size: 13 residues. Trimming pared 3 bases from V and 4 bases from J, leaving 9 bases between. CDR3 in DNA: TGCGCCAGCAGCCAGCAGGGTGCCTATGGCTACACCTTC. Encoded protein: CASSQQGAYGYTF.

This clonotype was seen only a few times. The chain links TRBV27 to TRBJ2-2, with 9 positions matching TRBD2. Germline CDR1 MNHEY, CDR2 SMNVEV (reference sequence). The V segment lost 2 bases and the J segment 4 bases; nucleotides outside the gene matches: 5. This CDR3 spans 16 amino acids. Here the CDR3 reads CASSLHTSGSTGELFF. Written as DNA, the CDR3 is TGTGCCAGCAGTTTACACACTAGCGGGTCCACCGGGGAGCTGTTTTTT.

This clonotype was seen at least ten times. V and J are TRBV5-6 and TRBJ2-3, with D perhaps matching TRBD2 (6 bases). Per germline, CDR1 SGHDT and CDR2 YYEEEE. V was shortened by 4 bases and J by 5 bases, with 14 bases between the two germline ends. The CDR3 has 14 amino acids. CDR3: CASSLGRGGDTQYF. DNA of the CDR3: TGTGCCAGCAGCCTGGGGCGGGGTGGAGATACGCAGTATTTT.

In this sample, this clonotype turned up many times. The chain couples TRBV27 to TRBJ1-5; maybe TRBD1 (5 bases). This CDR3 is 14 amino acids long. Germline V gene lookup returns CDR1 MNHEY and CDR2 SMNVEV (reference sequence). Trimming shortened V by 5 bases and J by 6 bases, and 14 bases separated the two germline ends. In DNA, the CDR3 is TGTGCCAGCAGTCCCCCGGGGGATGGTCAGCCCCAGCATTTT. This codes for CASSPPGDGQPQHF.

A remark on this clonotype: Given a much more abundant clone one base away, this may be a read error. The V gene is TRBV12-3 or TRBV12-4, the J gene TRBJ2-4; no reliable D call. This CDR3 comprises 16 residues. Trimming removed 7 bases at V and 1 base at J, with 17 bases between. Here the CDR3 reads CASTSFSLLAKNIQYF. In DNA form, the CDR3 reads TGTGCCAGCACCTCGTTCAGCCTGCTTGCCAAAAACATTCAGTACTTC.